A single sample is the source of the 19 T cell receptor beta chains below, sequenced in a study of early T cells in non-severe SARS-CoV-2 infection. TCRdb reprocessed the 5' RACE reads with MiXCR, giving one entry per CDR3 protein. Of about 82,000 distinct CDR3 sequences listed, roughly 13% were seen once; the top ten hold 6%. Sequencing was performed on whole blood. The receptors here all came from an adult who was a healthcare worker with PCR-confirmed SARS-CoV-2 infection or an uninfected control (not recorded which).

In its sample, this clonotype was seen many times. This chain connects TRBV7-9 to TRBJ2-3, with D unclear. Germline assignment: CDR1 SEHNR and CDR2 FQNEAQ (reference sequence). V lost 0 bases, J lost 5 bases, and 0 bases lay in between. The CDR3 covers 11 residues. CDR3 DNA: TGTGCCAGCAGCTTAGCAGATACGCAGTATTTT. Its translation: CASSLADTQYF.

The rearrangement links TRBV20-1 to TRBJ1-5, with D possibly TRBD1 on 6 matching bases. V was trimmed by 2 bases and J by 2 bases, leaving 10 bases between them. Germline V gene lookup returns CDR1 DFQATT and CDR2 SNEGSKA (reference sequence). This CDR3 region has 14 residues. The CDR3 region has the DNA TGCAGTGCTAGACGGGGGGGCGGCAATCAGCCCCAGCATTTT. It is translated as CSARRGGGNQPQHF.

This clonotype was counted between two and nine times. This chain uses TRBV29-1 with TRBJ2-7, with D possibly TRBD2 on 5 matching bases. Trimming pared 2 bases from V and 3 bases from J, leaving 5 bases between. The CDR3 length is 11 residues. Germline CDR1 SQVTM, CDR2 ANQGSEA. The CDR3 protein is CSVERGYEQYF. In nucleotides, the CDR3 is TGCAGCGTTGAACGGGGCTACGAGCAGTACTTC.

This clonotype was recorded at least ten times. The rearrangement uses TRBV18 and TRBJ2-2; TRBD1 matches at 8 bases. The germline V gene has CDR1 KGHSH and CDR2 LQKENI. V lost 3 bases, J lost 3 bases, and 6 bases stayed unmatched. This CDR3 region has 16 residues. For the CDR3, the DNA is TGTGCCAGCTCACCGTTGGGACAGGCCCACACCGGGGAGCTGTTTTTT. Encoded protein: CASSPLGQAHTGELFF.

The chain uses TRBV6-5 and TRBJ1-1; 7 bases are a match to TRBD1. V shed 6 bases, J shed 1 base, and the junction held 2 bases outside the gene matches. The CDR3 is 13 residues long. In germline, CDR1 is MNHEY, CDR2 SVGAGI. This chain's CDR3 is CASSWTGNTEAFF. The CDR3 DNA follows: TGTGCCAGCAGCTGGACAGGGAACACTGAAGCTTTCTTT.

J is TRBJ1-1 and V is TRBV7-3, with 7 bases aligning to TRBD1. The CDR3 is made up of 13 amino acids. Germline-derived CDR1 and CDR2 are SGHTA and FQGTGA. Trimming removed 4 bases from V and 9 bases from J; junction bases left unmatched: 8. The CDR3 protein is CASSSQGGQKAFF. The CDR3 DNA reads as TGTGCCAGCAGCTCTCAGGGGGGTCAAAAAGCTTTCTTT.

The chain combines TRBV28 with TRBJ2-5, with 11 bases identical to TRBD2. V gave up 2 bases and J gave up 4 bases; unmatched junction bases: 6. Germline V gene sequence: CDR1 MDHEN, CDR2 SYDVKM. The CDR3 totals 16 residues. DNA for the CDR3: TGTGCCAGCAGTTTACCGCTAGCGGGGGGCGCAGAGACCCAGTACTTC. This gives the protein CASSLPLAGGAETQYF.

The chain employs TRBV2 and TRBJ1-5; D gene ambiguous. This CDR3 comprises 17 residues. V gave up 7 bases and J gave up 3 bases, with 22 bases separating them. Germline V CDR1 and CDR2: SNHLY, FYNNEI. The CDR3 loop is CASTPSEIRRDNQPQHF. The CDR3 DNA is TGTGCCAGCACACCGAGCGAGATCCGACGGGACAATCAGCCCCAGCATTTT.

CDR3 in amino acids: CSGGGITDTQYF. The CDR3 DNA reads as TGCAGTGGAGGGGGGATCACAGATACGCAGTATTTT. This chain uses TRBV20-1 with TRBJ2-3; either TRBD1 or TRBD2 may supply D (6 bases each). The CDR3 covers 12 residues. V was trimmed by 7 bases and J by 2 bases, leaving 10 bases between them. CDR1 and CDR2 (germline): DFQATT, SNEGSKA (reference sequence).

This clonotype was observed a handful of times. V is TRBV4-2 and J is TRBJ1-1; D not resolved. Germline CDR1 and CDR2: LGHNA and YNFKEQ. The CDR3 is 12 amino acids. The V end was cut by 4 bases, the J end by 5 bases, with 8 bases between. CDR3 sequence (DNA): TGTGCCAGCAGCCCCGATGGAACTGAAGCTTTCTTT. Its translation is CASSPDGTEAFF.

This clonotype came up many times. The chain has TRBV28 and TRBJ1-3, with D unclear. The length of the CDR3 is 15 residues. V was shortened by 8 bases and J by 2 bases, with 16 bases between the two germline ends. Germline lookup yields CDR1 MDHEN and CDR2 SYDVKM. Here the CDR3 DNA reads TGTGCCAGCTGGGGTCAACCACCAGCTGGAAACACCATATATTTT. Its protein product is CASWGQPPAGNTIYF.

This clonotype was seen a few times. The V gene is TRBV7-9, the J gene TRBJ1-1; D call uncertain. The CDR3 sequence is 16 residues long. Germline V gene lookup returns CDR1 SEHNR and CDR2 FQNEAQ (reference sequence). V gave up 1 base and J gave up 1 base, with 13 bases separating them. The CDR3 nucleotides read TGTGCCAGCAGCTTAGGCCGGGTCGGATGGAACACTGAAGCTTTCTTT. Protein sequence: CASSLGRVGWNTEAFF.

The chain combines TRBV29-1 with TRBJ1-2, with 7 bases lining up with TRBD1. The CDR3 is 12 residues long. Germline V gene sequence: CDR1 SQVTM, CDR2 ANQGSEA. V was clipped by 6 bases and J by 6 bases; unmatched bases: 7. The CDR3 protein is CSVWTGSDGYTF. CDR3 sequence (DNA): TGCAGCGTGTGGACAGGATCAGATGGCTACACCTTC.

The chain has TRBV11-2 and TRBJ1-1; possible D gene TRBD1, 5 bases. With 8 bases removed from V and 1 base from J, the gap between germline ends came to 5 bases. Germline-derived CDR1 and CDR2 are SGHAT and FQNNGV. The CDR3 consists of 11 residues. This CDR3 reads CASGQNTEAFF. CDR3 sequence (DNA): TGTGCCAGCGGACAGAACACTGAAGCTTTCTTT.

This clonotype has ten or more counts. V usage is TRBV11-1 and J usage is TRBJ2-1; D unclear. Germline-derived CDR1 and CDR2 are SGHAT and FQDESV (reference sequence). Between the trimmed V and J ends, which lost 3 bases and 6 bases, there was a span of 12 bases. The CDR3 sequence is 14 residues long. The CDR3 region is CASSFETAANEQFF. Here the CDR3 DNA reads TGTGCCAGCAGCTTTGAGACGGCCGCCAATGAGCAGTTCTTC.

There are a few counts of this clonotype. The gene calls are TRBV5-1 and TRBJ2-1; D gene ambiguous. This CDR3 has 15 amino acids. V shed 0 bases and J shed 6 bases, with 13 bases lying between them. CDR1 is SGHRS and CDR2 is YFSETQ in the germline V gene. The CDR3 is CASSLGQSISNEQFF. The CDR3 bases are TGCGCCAGCAGCTTGGGACAATCCATCTCCAATGAGCAGTTCTTC.

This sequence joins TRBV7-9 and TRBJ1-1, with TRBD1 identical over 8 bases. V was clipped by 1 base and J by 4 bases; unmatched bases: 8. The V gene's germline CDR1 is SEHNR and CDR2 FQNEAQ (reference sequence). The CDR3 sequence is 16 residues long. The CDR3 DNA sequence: TGTGCCAGCAGCTTAGTTACAGGGGGTTTTGGCACTGAAGCTTTCTTT. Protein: CASSLVTGGFGTEAFF.

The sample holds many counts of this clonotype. The CDR3 spells CASSLRDRGLETQYF. The DNA for the CDR3 is TGTGCCAGCAGCCTACGGGACAGGGGGCTAGAGACCCAGTACTTC. This sequence joins TRBV11-1 and TRBJ2-5; TRBD1 agrees at 12 bases. The J segment lost 4 bases and the V segment lost 5 bases, leaving 5 bases of the junction unmatched. The CDR3 has 15 amino acids. Germline CDR1 reads SGHAT; CDR2 reads FQDESV (reference sequence).

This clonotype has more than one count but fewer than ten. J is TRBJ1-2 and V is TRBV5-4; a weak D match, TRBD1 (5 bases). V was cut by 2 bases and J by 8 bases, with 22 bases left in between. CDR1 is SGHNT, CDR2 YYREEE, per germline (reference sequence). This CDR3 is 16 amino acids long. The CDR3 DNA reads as TGTGCCAGCAGCTTAACGGGGCAAGGAACATTCTCGGGCTACACCTTC. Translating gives CASSLTGQGTFSGYTF.